Listed below are T cell receptor beta chains from one sample, sequenced in a study of blood T cell repertoires in COVID-19. The assay was immunoSEQ multiplex PCR, and TCRdb's table has in-frame clones only and misses some. This sample has around 58,000 clones, with 90% found just once. Sequenced material: peripheral blood. These receptors all stem from a man in his fifties or sixties with active COVID-19. Each CDR3 is given without its conserved first and last residue. Fields, in order: CDR3 protein, J gene, V gene.

cdr3_aa: SIGQSGNTIY; j_call: TRBJ1-3; v_call: TRBV29-1
cdr3_aa: ASSPDTDRRTQY; j_call: TRBJ2-5; v_call: TRBV18
cdr3_aa: ASSEEGRGPEQY; j_call: TRBJ2-7; v_call: TRBV2
cdr3_aa: ASSQGLAGVTDEQF; j_call: TRBJ2-1; v_call: TRBV7-3
cdr3_aa: ASSLTVSGNTIY; j_call: TRBJ1-3; v_call: TRBV5-1
cdr3_aa: ASSFGLGYNEQF; j_call: TRBJ2-1; v_call: TRBV27
cdr3_aa: ASSQGAYNSPLH; j_call: TRBJ1-6; v_call: TRBV3-1/TRBV3-2
cdr3_aa: ASSTNRVQSTDTQY; j_call: TRBJ2-3; v_call: TRBV9
cdr3_aa: ASSHQPGAGGVNDEQY; j_call: TRBJ2-7; v_call: TRBV4-1
cdr3_aa: ASRGESGTDTQY; j_call: TRBJ2-3; v_call: TRBV6-6
cdr3_aa: ASSVSGGQPQH; j_call: TRBJ1-5; v_call: TRBV9
cdr3_aa: ASSLGNRGRVGEQY; j_call: TRBJ2-7; v_call: TRBV27
cdr3_aa: ASSELAGYNEQF; j_call: TRBJ2-1; v_call: TRBV6-4
cdr3_aa: ASSSTAGSYNEQF; j_call: TRBJ2-1; v_call: TRBV7-2
cdr3_aa: ATSRDIEGEQF; j_call: TRBJ2-1; v_call: TRBV15
cdr3_aa: ASSQLRGNEQY; j_call: TRBJ2-7; v_call: TRBV19
cdr3_aa: ASGKGQGNTEAF; j_call: TRBJ1-1; v_call: TRBV12-5
cdr3_aa: ASRNYRVSGNTIY; j_call: TRBJ1-3; v_call: TRBV19
cdr3_aa: ASTTRGGSNTEAF; j_call: TRBJ1-1; v_call: TRBV2
cdr3_aa: ASSQPGGREQF; j_call: TRBJ2-1; v_call: TRBV3-1/TRBV3-2
cdr3_aa: ATSRDLTGELF; j_call: TRBJ2-2; v_call: TRBV15
cdr3_aa: ASSLGLAGPTDTQY; j_call: TRBJ2-3; v_call: TRBV7-6
cdr3_aa: ASSPGTVTGNTIY; j_call: TRBJ1-3; v_call: TRBV5-5
cdr3_aa: ASSETGSTEAF; j_call: TRBJ1-1; v_call: TRBV6-1
cdr3_aa: ASSQDSGSKGNEQF; j_call: TRBJ2-1; v_call: TRBV4-2
cdr3_aa: ASSRPSGQGRETQY; j_call: TRBJ2-5; v_call: TRBV5-4
cdr3_aa: ASRFDRYPYEQY; j_call: TRBJ2-7; v_call: TRBV7-8
cdr3_aa: SPSLLRGRNEQF; j_call: TRBJ2-1; v_call: TRBV29-1
cdr3_aa: ASSQDRSGSTGEQF; j_call: TRBJ2-1; v_call: TRBV4-2
cdr3_aa: ASSPRGRREETQY; j_call: TRBJ2-5; v_call: TRBV6-1
cdr3_aa: ATSRSRGGTEAF; j_call: TRBJ1-1; v_call: TRBV15
cdr3_aa: ASSPPRGSGRANNEQF; j_call: TRBJ2-1; v_call: TRBV18
cdr3_aa: ASSLIGQGEKLF; j_call: TRBJ1-4; v_call: TRBV5-1
cdr3_aa: AISESFKNNYGYT; j_call: TRBJ1-2; v_call: TRBV10-3
cdr3_aa: ASSELGRQETQY; j_call: TRBJ2-5; v_call: TRBV2
cdr3_aa: ASRTFQGPQETQY; j_call: TRBJ2-5; v_call: TRBV11-2
cdr3_aa: AWSVGSGGAYEQY; j_call: TRBJ2-7; v_call: TRBV30
cdr3_aa: AWSVQTGYEQY; j_call: TRBJ2-7; v_call: TRBV30
cdr3_aa: ASSEPTGSGLPRGTQY; j_call: TRBJ2-5; v_call: TRBV10-2
cdr3_aa: ASSGGTSYNEQF; j_call: TRBJ2-1; v_call: TRBV5-1
cdr3_aa: ASSPGTSGSGRYEQY; j_call: TRBJ2-7; v_call: TRBV28
cdr3_aa: ASSLGQSPNYGYT; j_call: TRBJ1-2; v_call: TRBV5-1
cdr3_aa: ASRSGQGVFEPQH; j_call: TRBJ1-5; v_call: TRBV6-5
cdr3_aa: AWSVPVTYYGYT; j_call: TRBJ1-2; v_call: TRBV30
cdr3_aa: ASSLLVRGSGANVLT; j_call: TRBJ2-6; v_call: TRBV28
cdr3_aa: ASNPQTATGKLF; j_call: TRBJ1-4; v_call: TRBV6-6
cdr3_aa: ASSRTEGYEQY; j_call: TRBJ2-7; v_call: TRBV4-3
cdr3_aa: ASSPPGSGANVLT; j_call: TRBJ2-6; v_call: TRBV4-1
cdr3_aa: ASSASLRTQY; j_call: TRBJ2-5; v_call: TRBV6-5
cdr3_aa: ASTKMNPGQNEKLF; j_call: TRBJ1-4; v_call: TRBV5-1
cdr3_aa: ASRGGGSWNTGELF; j_call: TRBJ2-2; v_call: TRBV28
cdr3_aa: ASKVGVSSYNEQF; j_call: TRBJ2-1; v_call: TRBV19
cdr3_aa: ASSPSSRQREWMRETQY; j_call: TRBJ2-5; v_call: TRBV18
cdr3_aa: ASSNPSSGGTYNEQF; j_call: TRBJ2-1; v_call: TRBV5-6
cdr3_aa: ASSSRDRGVRQETQY; j_call: TRBJ2-5; v_call: TRBV7-2
cdr3_aa: ASSRLSQETQY; j_call: TRBJ2-5; v_call: TRBV28
cdr3_aa: ASSIVPGNQPQH; j_call: TRBJ1-5; v_call: TRBV19
cdr3_aa: ASSYSDTSTDTQY; j_call: TRBJ2-3; v_call: TRBV6-5
cdr3_aa: SASPGLAGRNEQF; j_call: TRBJ2-1; v_call: TRBV20-1